The sequence of this TCR beta chain was determined in a study of blood T cell repertoires in COVID-19. Study in general: Sites across the United States, Italy and Spain contributed samples from acute and convalescent COVID-19. From T cells, B-cell-depleted T cells, or PBMCs came the material, which was cDNA or gDNA.

Enrolled during active infection, Seattle patients were then followed longitudinally. Original methodology: Reference gene primer amplification in the assay estimated nucleated cell counts. Measured with immunoSEQ multiplex PCR; TCRdb has only the in-frame clones, and not every one. V, J and clone size were drawn from that table, and D and trimming were deduced from the DNA. This table holds 150,000 to 200,000 clones, less than 90% found once. The CDR3 contains 12 residues. Trimming removed 2 bases from V and 6 bases from J, with 6 bases in between. From germline, CDR1 is SGHNT and CDR2 YYREEE (reference sequence). Of note for this clone: This sample also contains other DNA sequences that code for the same CDR3.

Sequenced material: peripheral blood. The clonotype was recovered from a woman aged 60-75 years with COVID-19, enrolled during active disease. The chain is built from TRBV5-4 and TRBJ1-5; TRBD1 might be the D (5 bases). The CDR3 protein is CASSLRGQPQHF. Here the CDR3 DNA reads TGTGCCAGCAGCTTAAGGGGTCAGCCCCAGCATTTT.